This T cell receptor (beta chain) was sequenced during a study of cytomegalovirus exposure and HLA in healthy donors. The CDR3 extends over 15 amino acids. Trimming stripped 0 bases from V and 4 bases from J, with 12 bases between. CDR1 SGHTA and CDR2 FQGTGA come from the germline V gene. General study points: HLA allele associations emerged for some 16,000 TCR beta sequences in a later analysis, at 0.05 false discovery rate.

The PCR contained 60 Vbeta and 13 Jbeta primers. Only in-frame clones appear in the TCRdb table, and some are missing; sequencing was by immunoSEQ multiplex PCR. The sample lists around 180,000 clones; about 80% were seen once. Of note for this clone: The antigen is unknown.

This receptor was taken from a man aged 30 to 45 in good health and CMV-seropositive. Sequenced input: PBMCs. V is TRBV7-3 and J is TRBJ2-5, with D perhaps TRBD1 (6 bases). In DNA form, the CDR3 reads TGTGCCAGCAGCTTAACGTCAGGGGCCGGAGAGACCCAGTACTTC. Protein product: CASSLTSGAGETQYF.